Listed below are T cell receptor beta chains from one sample, sequenced in a study of T cells in localized non-small cell lung cancer. TCRdb's copy holds only in-frame clones and misses some; the assay was immunoSEQ multiplex PCR. The repertoire holds around 50,000 clones, 80% to 90% seen once, with 18% in the top ten. The source material was peripheral blood, sampled before any cancer treatment. All receptors derive from a male donor older than 55 with stage III squamous cell lung carcinoma. Both conserved end residues are part of each CDR3. D genes are given only for firm matches. Rows give clone size only sometimes, using once, few, many, or a class for an expanded clone.

>-|TRBD2|TRBV6-1|TRBJ2-2
CASPSAGGWELFF
TGTGCCAGCCCCTCGGCGGGAGGGTGGGAGCTGTTTTTT
>-|-|TRBV27|TRBJ1-5
CASSLGGQGHQPQHF
TGTGCCAGCAGTTTAGGTGGGCAGGGCCATCAGCCCCAGCATTTT
>-|-|TRBV19|TRBJ1-1
CASSQTVRQTEAFF
TGTGCCAGTAGTCAGACTGTTAGACAGACTGAAGCTTTCTTT
>few|-|TRBV4-1|TRBJ1-5
CASSRVQYQPQHF
TGCGCCAGCAGCCGAGTACAGTATCAGCCCCAGCATTTT
>-|-|TRBV7-8|TRBJ2-3
CASSFSSTDTQYF
TGTGCCAGCAGCTTTTCTAGCACAGATACGCAGTATTTT
>-|-|TRBV11-3|TRBJ2-5
CASSPAGSPPETQYF
TGTGCCAGCAGCCCGGCAGGGTCCCCCCCAGAGACCCAGTACTTC
>-|-|TRBV6-1|TRBJ1-3
CAAYQTSSGNTIYF
TGTGCCGCTTACCAGACGAGCTCTGGAAACACCATATATTTT
>-|-|TRBV5-4|TRBJ2-2
CASSLAGGPNTGELFF
TGTGCCAGCAGCTTGGCAGGGGGGCCGAACACCGGGGAGCTGTTTTTT
>-|-|TRBV2|TRBJ1-1
CASSEALQSREAFF
TGTGCCAGCAGTGAAGCGCTTCAAAGTAGGGAAGCTTTCTTT
>-|-|TRBV7-8|TRBJ2-1
CASSGDQLSVQFF
TGTGCCAGCAGCGGGGACCAGTTATCGGTTCAGTTCTTC
>-|-|TRBV11-3|TRBJ2-5
CASSPGVRETQYF
TGTGCCAGCAGCCCGGGGGTTCGAGAGACCCAGTACTTC
>-|-|TRBV7-9|TRBJ1-4
CASSLVGNPGHLTNEKLFF
TGTGCCAGCAGCTTAGTGGGAAACCCAGGGCATCTGACTAATGAAAAACTGTTTTTT
>-|-|TRBV6-1|TRBJ1-4
CASTSEGGWVEKLFF
TGTGCCAGCACCTCGGAGGGAGGATGGGTTGAAAAACTGTTTTTT
>-|-|TRBV4-2|TRBJ2-3
CASSLLLEGDTQYF
TGTGCCAGCAGCCTGCTACTAGAGGGTGATACGCAGTATTTT
>-|TRBD2|TRBV7-6|TRBJ2-7
CASSRTSGGAYEQYF
TGTGCCAGCAGCCGGACTAGCGGGGGAGCCTACGAGCAGTACTTC
>few|TRBD1|TRBV7-9|TRBJ1-6
CASSLGQAVGSPLHF
TGTGCCAGCAGCTTGGGACAGGCGGTTGGATCACCCCTCCACTTT
>-|-|TRBV6-6|TRBJ1-1
CASSYSAGITMGAFF
TGTGCCAGCAGTTACTCGGCAGGGATAACGATGGGAGCTTTCTTT
>-|-|TRBV4-1|TRBJ2-3
CASSQPGGDTQYF
TGCGCCAGCAGCCAACCAGGTGGAGATACGCAGTATTTT
>-|TRBD2|TRBV29-1|TRBJ2-1
CSGGLAGPYNEQFF
TGCAGCGGAGGACTAGCGGGCCCCTACAATGAGCAGTTCTTC
>-|-|TRBV6-6|TRBJ1-4
CASTSPSNEKLFF
TGTGCCAGCACCTCCCCCAGTAATGAAAAACTGTTTTTT
>few|TRBD1|TRBV10-2|TRBJ1-5
CASSESGTGGQPQHF
TGCGCCAGCAGTGAGTCGGGGACAGGGGGACAGCCCCAGCATTTT
>-|-|TRBV7-9|TRBJ2-6
CASSFSGNRPPGANVLTF
TGTGCCAGCAGCTTCTCTGGCAACCGCCCCCCTGGGGCCAACGTCCTGACTTTC
>-|-|TRBV5-6|TRBJ2-2
CASRLLGGSPGELFF
TGTGCCAGCCGCCTTTTGGGGGGATCTCCCGGGGAGCTGTTTTTT
>-|TRBD2|TRBV5-1|TRBJ2-7
CASSSLVAGGGEQYF
TGCGCCAGCAGCTCCTTGGTAGCGGGGGGTGGCGAGCAGTACTTC
>-|-|TRBV4-2|TRBJ2-6
CASSGHDRLQSRANVLTF
TGTGCCAGCAGCGGTCATGACAGGTTACAAAGTCGGGCCAACGTCCTGACTTTC
>-|-|TRBV28|TRBJ1-5
CASSINNQPQHF
TGTGCCAGCAGTATAAACAATCAGCCCCAGCATTTT
>-|TRBD2|TRBV7-6|TRBJ2-1
CASSLSVRTSGNNEQFF
TGTGCCAGCAGCCTGTCCGTTCGGACTAGCGGCAACAATGAGCAGTTCTTC
>-|-|TRBV4-1|TRBJ1-3
CASSLSFSGSGSGNTIYF
TGCGCCAGCAGCCTTTCCTTCAGCGGATCAGGCTCTGGAAACACCATATATTTT
>-|-|TRBV28|TRBJ1-2
CASSPLTYGYTF
TGTGCCAGCAGCCCCCTTACGTATGGCTACACCTTC
>-|-|TRBV5-1|TRBJ2-3
CASIDRTFQQYF
TGCGCCAGCATAGATCGTACGTTTCAGCAGTATTTT
>once|-|TRBV10-1|TRBJ2-3
CASSEPTEASICTDTQYF
TGCGCCAGCAGTGAGCCGACGGAGGCTAGCATTTGCACAGATACGCAGTATTTT
>-|-|TRBV19|TRBJ2-1
CASRQTGSSYNEQFF
TGTGCCAGCCGCCAGACGGGGAGCTCCTACAATGAGCAGTTCTTC
>-|-|TRBV6-5|TRBJ1-2
CASSPNGQTNYGYTF
TGTGCCAGCAGCCCTAATGGGCAGACAAACTATGGCTACACCTTC
>-|-|TRBV27|TRBJ2-5
CASSLGSQVRETQYF
TGTGCCAGCAGTTTAGGTTCCCAGGTCCGTGAGACCCAGTACTTC
>-|TRBD2|TRBV15|TRBJ2-3
CATSRDRALAGRTSTDTQYF
TGTGCCACCAGCAGAGATCGAGCCCTAGCGGGCAGAACTAGCACAGATACGCAGTATTTT
>-|-|TRBV11-2|TRBJ2-7
CASRVPGQGKPYEQYF
TGTGCCAGCAGAGTGCCGGGCCAGGGAAAACCCTACGAGCAGTACTTC
>-|-|TRBV20-1|TRBJ2-7
CSAPDYSEQYF
TGCAGTGCCCCGGACTATTCCGAGCAGTACTTC
>-|-|TRBV10-1|TRBJ2-5
CASTETQYF
TGCGCCAGCACAGAGACCCAGTACTTC
>-|-|TRBV6-5|TRBJ2-3
CASSTPGTDTQYF
TGTGCCAGCAGTACCCCGGGCACAGATACGCAGTATTTT
>-|TRBD1|TRBV5-1|TRBJ2-7
CASSFTGTGGAYEQYF
TGCGCCAGCAGCTTCACCGGGACAGGGGGTGCCTACGAGCAGTACTTC
>once|-|TRBV15|TRBJ2-2
CATSRDLAGELFF
TGTGCCACCAGCAGAGATCTCGCCGGGGAGCTGTTTTTT
>-|TRBD1|TRBV9|TRBJ1-1
CASSAQGSQNTEAFF
TGTGCCAGCAGCGCACAGGGGTCGCAGAACACTGAAGCTTTCTTT
>-|TRBD1|TRBV6-5|TRBJ2-7
CASSSQAGTDTYEQYF
TGTGCCAGCAGTTCTCAGGCAGGGACAGATACCTACGAGCAGTACTTC
>-|-|TRBV4-1|TRBJ2-5
CASSQDQFVGPETQYF
TGCGCCAGCAGCCAAGATCAATTTGTGGGGCCGGAGACCCAGTACTTC
>-|-|TRBV6-1|TRBJ2-2
CASSEALLGRGGELFF
TGTGCCAGCAGTGAAGCGCTTTTGGGACGGGGCGGGGAGCTGTTTTTT
>-|TRBD1|TRBV2|TRBJ1-2
CASSLRTGGPVGYTF
TGTGCCAGCAGTCTTCGGACAGGGGGCCCCGTCGGCTACACCTTC
>once|TRBD1|TRBV10-3|TRBJ2-3
CAISDHTRTGRPDTQYF
TGTGCCATCAGTGACCACACCAGGACAGGGAGGCCAGATACGCAGTATTTT
>-|TRBD1|TRBV4-3|TRBJ2-2
CASSQDPGQGANGELFF
TGCGCCAGCAGCCAAGACCCGGGACAGGGGGCAAACGGGGAGCTGTTTTTT
>-|-|TRBV7-2|TRBJ2-2
CASSLAAGRGTGELFF
TGTGCCAGCAGCTTAGCGGCCGGGCGAGGCACCGGGGAGCTGTTTTTT
>few|-|TRBV30|TRBJ1-1
CAWIRGLVAEAFF
TGTGCCTGGATTCGGGGGCTGGTAGCTGAAGCTTTCTTT
>-|-|TRBV7-9|TRBJ1-1
CASSLNSGNTEAFF
TGTGCCAGCAGCTTAAATTCAGGGAACACTGAAGCTTTCTTT
>-|-|TRBV4-2|TRBJ1-4
CASSRRANEKLFF
TGTGCCAGCAGCCGCCGGGCTAATGAAAAACTGTTTTTT
>-|TRBD1|TRBV27|TRBJ2-7
CASSNPAGGKNEQYF
TGTGCCAGCAGCAACCCCGCAGGGGGCAAGAACGAGCAGTACTTC
>-|TRBD1|TRBV7-2|TRBJ1-1
CASSGPKGQGGPEAFF
TGTGCCAGCAGTGGTCCTAAGGGACAGGGAGGTCCTGAAGCTTTCTTT